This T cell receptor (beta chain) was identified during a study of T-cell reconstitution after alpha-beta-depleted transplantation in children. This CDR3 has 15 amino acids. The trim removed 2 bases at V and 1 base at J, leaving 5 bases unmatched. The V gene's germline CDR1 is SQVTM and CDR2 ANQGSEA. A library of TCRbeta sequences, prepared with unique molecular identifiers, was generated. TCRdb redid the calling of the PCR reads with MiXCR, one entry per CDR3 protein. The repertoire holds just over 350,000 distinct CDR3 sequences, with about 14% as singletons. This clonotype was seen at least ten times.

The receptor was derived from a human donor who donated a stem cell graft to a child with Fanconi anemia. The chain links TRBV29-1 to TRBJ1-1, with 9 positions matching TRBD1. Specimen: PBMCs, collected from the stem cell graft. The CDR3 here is CSVEFTGGPNTEAFF. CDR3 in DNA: TGCAGCGTTGAATTTACAGGGGGCCCGAACACTGAAGCTTTCTTT.